Below are 18 T cell receptor beta chains sequenced from a single sample in a study of a mutant IDH1 vaccine in newly diagnosed glioma (dated by TCRdb to the early 2020s). Receptor amplification or capture employed the immunoSEQ multiplex PCR assay. TCRdb retrieved this table from immuneACCESS and kept in-frame rearrangements only. Not all clones are present; in checked studies, unresolved V genes account for under half, and no reason is known for the remainder. The sample records under 150,000 clones, 85% to 90% of which are singletons. Roughly 0.55% of the sample rests with the top ten. The time point label, as the study defines it: week 11, during vaccination. Each vaccine dose was 300 ug of a 20-mer mutant IDH1 peptide in Montanide, given subcutaneously with topical imiquimod. The antigens for these receptors are not known. The specimen comprised PBMCs, sampled from a glioma patient whose treatment included an IDH1 peptide vaccine. These receptors were collected from a woman aged 45-60 years with glioma.

This sequence joins TRBV6-5 and TRBJ1-1, with D possibly being TRBD1 (5 bases). CDR3 size: 13 residues. CDR1 is MNHEY and CDR2 is SVGAGI in the germline V gene. Deletions cut 2 bases from V and 4 bases from J, with 8 bases between. The chain's CDR3 is CASSYEGRTEAFF. The CDR3 bases are TGTGCCAGCAGTTACGAGGGGCGCACTGAAGCTTTCTTT.

The chain employs TRBV6-1 and TRBJ2-1; 9 bases align to TRBD2. Germline values: CDR1 MNHNS, CDR2 SASEGT. V trimming: 10 bases; J trimming: 3 bases; junction bases outside the gene matches: 4. The CDR3 has 13 amino acids. The CDR3: CATRAGGYNEQFF. The CDR3 DNA sequence: TGTGCCACCCGAGCGGGAGGCTACAATGAGCAGTTCTTC.

This sequence joins TRBV5-1 and TRBJ1-3; 7 positions agree with TRBD1. The CDR3 contains 16 residues. V trimming: 0 bases; J trimming: 2 bases; junction bases outside the gene matches: 5. Germline V gene sequence: CDR1 SGHRS, CDR2 YFSETQ. This CDR3 reads CASSLVQGRTGNTIYF. CDR3 DNA: TGCGCCAGCAGCTTGGTACAGGGGAGAACTGGAAACACCATATATTTT.

This clone is a singleton in its sample. This chain links TRBV4-1 with TRBJ2-4; 11 bases line up with TRBD2. The CDR3 extends over 18 amino acids. Germline V gene lookup returns CDR1 MGHRA and CDR2 YSYEKL. V was clipped by 0 bases and J by 1 base; unmatched bases: 5. The CDR3 DNA follows: TGCGCCAGCAGCCAAGAGGTCACTAGCGGGAGTGCCAAAAACATTCAGTACTTC. Protein sequence: CASSQEVTSGSAKNIQYF.

V gene TRBV4-2 combines with J gene TRBJ2-7; 7 bases agree with TRBD2. Germline CDR1 reads LGHNA; CDR2 reads YNFKEQ. V shed 3 bases and J 2 bases; nucleotides not matched to a gene: 7. The CDR3 has 15 residues. In DNA, the CDR3 is TGTGCCAGCAGCCAGGAACTAGCGAAAACCTACGAGCAGTACTTC. Its protein product is CASSQELAKTYEQYF.

This chain connects TRBV15 to TRBJ1-2; 8 bases are shared with TRBD1. V lost 3 bases to trimming and J lost 3 bases; unmatched junction nucleotides: 3. The CDR3 has 14 residues. Germline V lookup: CDR1 LNHNV, CDR2 YYDKDF (reference sequence). Here the CDR3 reads CATSSQQGDYGYTF. The CDR3 DNA is TGTGCCACCAGCAGTCAACAGGGGGACTATGGCTACACCTTC.

This clone appeared a few times. This chain joins TRBV19 and TRBJ1-1; 8 positions match TRBD1. The CDR3 length is 15 residues. The germline CDR1 and CDR2 sequences are LNHDA and SQIVND (reference sequence). J was trimmed by 2 bases and V by 9 bases; bases with no gene match: 11. The CDR3 DNA reads TGTGCCAGCAAGGGACAGGTAGGAGCTAACACTGAAGCTTTCTTT. Translation gives CASKGQVGANTEAFF.

With respect to this clone: The same CDR3 can be traced to other DNA sequences in this sample. The chain joins TRBV9 to TRBJ2-6; D gene uncertain. Trimming took 0 bases from V and 4 from J, leaving 5 bases between them. The CDR3 sequence is 14 residues long. Germline V gives CDR1 SGDLS, CDR2 YYNGEE. CDR3 region: CASSVGRGANVLTF. The CDR3, as DNA: TGTGCCAGCAGCGTAGGCCGGGGGGCCAACGTCCTGACTTTC.

The rearrangement uses TRBV11-2 and TRBJ2-7; 9 positions match TRBD2. Germline V gene lookup returns CDR1 SGHAT and CDR2 FQNNGV. The CDR3 covers 15 residues. V lost 5 bases to trimming and J lost 3 bases; unmatched junction nucleotides: 8. CDR3 coding DNA: TGTGCCAGCAGCGCCCCCTCTAGCGGGATCTACGAGCAGTACTTC. Translated, it gives CASSAPSSGIYEQYF. The variable domain in full, completed from reference TRBV11-2 and TRBJ2-7, reads EAGVAQSPRYKIIEKRQSVAFWCNPISGHATLYWYQQILGQGPKLLIQFQNNGVVDDSQLPKDRFSAERLKGVDSTLKIQPAKLEDSAVYLCASSAPSSGIYEQYFGPGTRLTVT.

This chain connects TRBV11-3 to TRBJ2-2; possible D gene TRBD1, 5 bases. Germline loops: CDR1 SGHNT, CDR2 YENEEA. The CDR3 runs 14 residues. Trimming stripped 3 bases from V and 3 bases from J, with 8 bases between. CDR3 sequence: CASSLGPYTGELFF. CDR3 in DNA: TGTGCCAGCAGCTTGGGGCCTTACACCGGGGAGCTGTTTTTT.

The rearrangement links TRBV6-4 to TRBJ2-3; D might be TRBD2 (6 bases). Per germline, CDR1 MRHNA and CDR2 SNTAGT. Trimming pared 0 bases from V and 5 bases from J, leaving 15 bases between. The CDR3 sequence is 16 residues long. The CDR3, as DNA: TGTGCCAGCAGTGACTCGAAACGGGGGTCCGGAGATACGCAGTATTTT. Translation gives CASSDSKRGSGDTQYF.

This clone was picked up a small number of times. Other DNA sequences in this sample translate to the same CDR3. The rearrangement uses TRBV9 and TRBJ2-7; TRBD1 or TRBD2 may be the D gene (5 bases each). The V and J ends lost 1 base and 2 bases respectively, with 10 bases between them. The CDR3 spans 14 residues. CDR1 and CDR2 (germline): SGDLS, YYNGEE. The CDR3 reads CASSVQGVPYEQYF. The CDR3 DNA is TGTGCCAGCAGCGTACAGGGAGTCCCCTACGAGCAGTACTTC.

The chain couples TRBV6-1 to TRBJ2-5, with 8 nucleotides matching TRBD1. The V gene's germline CDR1 is MNHNS and CDR2 SASEGT. V was clipped by 6 bases and J by 4 bases; unmatched bases: 10. The CDR3 is 15 residues long. This CDR3 is CASSRIRTGLETQYF. CDR3 nucleotide sequence: TGTGCCAGCAGCCGAATAAGGACAGGGTTAGAGACCCAGTACTTC.

This clone has a handful of counts. This chain links TRBV28 with TRBJ2-3, with 10 positions matching TRBD2. Germline CDR1 and CDR2: MDHEN and SYDVKM. The V segment lost 8 bases and the J segment 3 bases; nucleotides outside the gene matches: 8. This CDR3 has 15 amino acids. The CDR3 nucleotides are TGTGCCAGCGCCTCCCCTAGCGGGAGTACAGATACGCAGTATTTT. This translates into CASASPSGSTDTQYF.

The rearrangement uses TRBV28 and TRBJ1-5; D may be TRBD1 (6 bases). This CDR3 is built from 17 residues. Germline V CDR1 and CDR2: MDHEN, SYDVKM. The germline V and J ends were trimmed by 6 bases and 0 bases, with 18 bases remaining between them. The chain's CDR3 is CASSSTGQRNSNQPQHF. The DNA of the CDR3 is TGTGCCAGCAGCTCTACCGGACAGAGAAATAGCAATCAGCCCCAGCATTTT.

This rearrangement joins TRBV14 to TRBJ2-1; TRBD2 matches at 7 bases. Germline-derived CDR1 and CDR2 are SGHDN and FVKESK. V trimming: 2 bases; J trimming: 4 bases; junction bases outside the gene matches: 14. This CDR3 is 18 amino acids long. The CDR3: CASSQRGGWAVEYNEQFF. CDR3 in DNA: TGTGCCAGCAGCCAACGGGGAGGGTGGGCGGTGGAGTACAATGAGCAGTTCTTC. Combining the CDR3 with reference TRBV14 and TRBJ2-1 gives the whole variable domain EAGVTQFPSHSVIEKGQTVTLRCDPISGHDNLYWYRRVMGKEIKFLLHFVKESKQDESGMPNNRFLAERTGGTYSTLKVQPAELEDSGVYFCASSQRGGWAVEYNEQFFGPGTRLTVL.

V usage is TRBV2 and J usage is TRBJ2-5; weak D call: TRBD2 (5 bases). The ends were cut back, 6 bases at V and 2 bases at J, with 10 bases in the middle. The CDR3 sequence is 13 residues long. CDR1 and CDR2 from the germline V gene are SNHLY and FYNNEI. CDR3 amino acids: CASREGPQETQYF. The CDR3, as DNA: TGTGCCAGCAGAGAGGGTCCTCAAGAGACCCAGTACTTC.

This clone was picked up one time. This chain uses TRBV9 with TRBJ1-1; D gene uncertain. In germline, CDR1 is SGDLS, CDR2 YYNGEE. The CDR3 is 12 residues long. Deletions cut 4 bases from V and 3 bases from J, with 7 bases between. CDR3 amino acids: CASSPTDTEAFF. The CDR3, as DNA: TGTGCCAGCAGCCCAACGGACACTGAAGCTTTCTTT.